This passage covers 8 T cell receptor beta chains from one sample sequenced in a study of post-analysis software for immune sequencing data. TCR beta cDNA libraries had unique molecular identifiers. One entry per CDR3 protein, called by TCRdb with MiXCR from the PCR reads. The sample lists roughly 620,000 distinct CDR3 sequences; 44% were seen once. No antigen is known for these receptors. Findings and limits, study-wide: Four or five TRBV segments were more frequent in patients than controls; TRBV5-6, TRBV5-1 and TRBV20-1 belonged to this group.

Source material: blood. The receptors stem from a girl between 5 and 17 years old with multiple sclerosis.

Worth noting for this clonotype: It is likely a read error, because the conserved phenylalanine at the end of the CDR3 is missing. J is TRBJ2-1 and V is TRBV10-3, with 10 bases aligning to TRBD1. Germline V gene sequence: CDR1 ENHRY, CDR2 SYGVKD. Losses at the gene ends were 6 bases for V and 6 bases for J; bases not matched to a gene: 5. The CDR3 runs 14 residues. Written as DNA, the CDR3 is TGTGCCATCAGCCACCGGGACAGGGGCAATGAGCAGTTCCTC. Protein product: CAISHRDRGNEQFL.

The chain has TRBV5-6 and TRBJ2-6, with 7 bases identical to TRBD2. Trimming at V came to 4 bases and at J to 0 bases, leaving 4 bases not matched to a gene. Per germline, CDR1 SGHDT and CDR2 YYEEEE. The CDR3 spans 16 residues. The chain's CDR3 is CASSTTGGSGANVLTF. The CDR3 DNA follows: TGTGCCAGCAGCACCACGGGGGGCTCTGGGGCCAACGTCCTGACTTTC.

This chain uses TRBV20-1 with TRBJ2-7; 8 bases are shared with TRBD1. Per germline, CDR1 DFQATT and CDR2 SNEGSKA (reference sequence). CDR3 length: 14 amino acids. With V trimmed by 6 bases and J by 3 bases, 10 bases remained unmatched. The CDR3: CSAIPGTGDYEQYF. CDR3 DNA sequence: TGCAGTGCCATACCCGGGACAGGAGACTACGAGCAGTACTTC.

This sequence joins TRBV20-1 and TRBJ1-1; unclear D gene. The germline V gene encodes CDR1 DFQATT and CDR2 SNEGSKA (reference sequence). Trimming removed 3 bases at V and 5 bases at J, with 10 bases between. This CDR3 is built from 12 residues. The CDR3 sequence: CSARPGPTEAFF. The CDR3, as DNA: TGCAGTGCTAGGCCCGGACCAACTGAAGCTTTCTTT.

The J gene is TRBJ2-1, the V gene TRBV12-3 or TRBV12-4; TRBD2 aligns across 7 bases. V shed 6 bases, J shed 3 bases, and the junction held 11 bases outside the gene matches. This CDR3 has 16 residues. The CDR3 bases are TGTGCCAGCAGCCTAGGGAGCCTAGCGGTCTACAATGAGCAGTTCTTC. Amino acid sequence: CASSLGSLAVYNEQFF.

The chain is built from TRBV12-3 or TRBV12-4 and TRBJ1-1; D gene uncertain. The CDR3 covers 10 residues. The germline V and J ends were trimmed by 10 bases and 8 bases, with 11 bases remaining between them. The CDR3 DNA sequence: TGTGCCAAACACCGGGTAGAAGCTTTCTTT. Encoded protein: CAKHRVEAFF.

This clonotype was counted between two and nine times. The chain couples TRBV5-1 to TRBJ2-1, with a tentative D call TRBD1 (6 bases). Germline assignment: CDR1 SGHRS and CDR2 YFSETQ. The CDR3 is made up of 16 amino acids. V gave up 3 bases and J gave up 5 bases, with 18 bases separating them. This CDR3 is CASSSEGGIGHNEQFF. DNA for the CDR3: TGCGCCAGCAGCTCGGAAGGGGGTATAGGCCACAATGAGCAGTTCTTC.

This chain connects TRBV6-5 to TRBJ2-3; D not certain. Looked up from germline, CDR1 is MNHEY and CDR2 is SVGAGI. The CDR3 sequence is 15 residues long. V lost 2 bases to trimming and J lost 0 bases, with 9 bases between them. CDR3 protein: CASSYGRTSTDTQYF. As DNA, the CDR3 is TGTGCCAGCAGTTACGGCAGAACTAGCACAGATACGCAGTATTTT.